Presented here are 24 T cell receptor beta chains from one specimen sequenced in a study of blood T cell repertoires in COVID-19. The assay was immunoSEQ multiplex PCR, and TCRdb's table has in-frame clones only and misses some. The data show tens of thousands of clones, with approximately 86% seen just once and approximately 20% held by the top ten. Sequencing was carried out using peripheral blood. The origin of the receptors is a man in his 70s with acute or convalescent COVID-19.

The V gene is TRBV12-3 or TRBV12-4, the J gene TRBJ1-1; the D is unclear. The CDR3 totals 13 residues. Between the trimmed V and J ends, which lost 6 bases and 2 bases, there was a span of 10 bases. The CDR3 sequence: CASSRRANTEAFF. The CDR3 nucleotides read TGTGCCAGCAGCCGGAGGGCAAACACTGAAGCTTTCTTT.

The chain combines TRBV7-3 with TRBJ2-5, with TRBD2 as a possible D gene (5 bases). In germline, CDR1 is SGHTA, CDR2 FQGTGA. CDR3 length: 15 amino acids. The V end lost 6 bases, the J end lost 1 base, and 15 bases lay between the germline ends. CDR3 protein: CASSSTGVPQETQYF. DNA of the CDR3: TGTGCCAGCAGTTCAACCGGGGTACCCCAAGAGACCCAGTACTTC.

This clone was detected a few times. The DNA for the CDR3 is TGCGCCAGCAGTGACCCAATTAATCGACAGGGGGCTTACGAGCAGTACTTC. Its translation: CASSDPINRQGAYEQYF. The chain couples TRBV10-1 to TRBJ2-7; TRBD1 aligns across 10 bases. The CDR3 has 17 amino acids. J gave up 4 bases and V 3 bases, and 12 bases lay outside the gene matches. CDR1 and CDR2 (germline): WNHNN, SYGVQD (reference sequence).

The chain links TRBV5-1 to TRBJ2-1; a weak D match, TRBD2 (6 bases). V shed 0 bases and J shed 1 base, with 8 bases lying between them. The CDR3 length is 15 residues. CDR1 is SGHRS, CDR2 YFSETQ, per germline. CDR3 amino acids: CASSLDGSSYNEQFF. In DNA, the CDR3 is TGCGCCAGCAGCTTGGACGGGAGTTCCTACAATGAGCAGTTCTTC.

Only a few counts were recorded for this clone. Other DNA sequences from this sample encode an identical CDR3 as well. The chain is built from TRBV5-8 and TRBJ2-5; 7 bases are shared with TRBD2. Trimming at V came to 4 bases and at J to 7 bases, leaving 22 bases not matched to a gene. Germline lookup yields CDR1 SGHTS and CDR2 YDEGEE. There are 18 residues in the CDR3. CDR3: CASSPPIGGLITWGTQYF. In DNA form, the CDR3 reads TGTGCCAGCAGCCCACCGATCGGGGGGTTGATCACTTGGGGGACCCAGTACTTC.

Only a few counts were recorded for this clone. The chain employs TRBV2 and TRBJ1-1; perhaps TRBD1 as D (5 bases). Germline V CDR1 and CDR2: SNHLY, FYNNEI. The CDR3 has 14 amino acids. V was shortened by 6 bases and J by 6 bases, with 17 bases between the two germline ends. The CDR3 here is CASRTNPGRAEAFF. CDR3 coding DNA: TGTGCCAGCAGAACGAACCCAGGGAGGGCTGAAGCTTTCTTT. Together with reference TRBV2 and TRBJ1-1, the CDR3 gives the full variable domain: EPEVTQTPSHQVTQMGQEVILRCVPISNHLYFYWYRQILGQKVEFLVSFYNNEISEKSEIFDDQFSVERPDGSNFTLKIRSTKLEDSAMYFCASRTNPGRAEAFFGQGTRLTVV.

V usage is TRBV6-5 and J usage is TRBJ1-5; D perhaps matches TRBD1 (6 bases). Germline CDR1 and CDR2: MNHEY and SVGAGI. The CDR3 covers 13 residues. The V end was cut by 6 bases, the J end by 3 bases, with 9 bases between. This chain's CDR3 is CASRNRDNQPQHF. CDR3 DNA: TGTGCCAGCAGGAACAGGGACAATCAGCCCCAGCATTTT.

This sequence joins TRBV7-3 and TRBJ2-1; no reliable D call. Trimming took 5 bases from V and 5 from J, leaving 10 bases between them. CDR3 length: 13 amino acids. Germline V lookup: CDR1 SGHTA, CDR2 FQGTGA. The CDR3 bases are TGTGCCAGCAGCGCCTCGGAGCACAATGAGCAGTTCTTC. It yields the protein CASSASEHNEQFF.

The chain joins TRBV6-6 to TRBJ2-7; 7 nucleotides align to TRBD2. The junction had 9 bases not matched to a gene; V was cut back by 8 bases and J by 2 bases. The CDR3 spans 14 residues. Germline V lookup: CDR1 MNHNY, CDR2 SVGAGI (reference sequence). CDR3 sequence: CASGLGGGAYEQYF. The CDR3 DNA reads TGTGCCAGCGGCTTGGGGGGGGGTGCCTACGAGCAGTACTTC.

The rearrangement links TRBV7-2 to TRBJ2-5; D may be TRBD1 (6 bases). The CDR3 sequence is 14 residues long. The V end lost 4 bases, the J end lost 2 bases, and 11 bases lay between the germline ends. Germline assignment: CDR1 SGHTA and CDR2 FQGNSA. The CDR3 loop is CASSSYRAQETQYF. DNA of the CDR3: TGTGCCAGCAGCTCCTACAGGGCACAAGAGACCCAGTACTTC.

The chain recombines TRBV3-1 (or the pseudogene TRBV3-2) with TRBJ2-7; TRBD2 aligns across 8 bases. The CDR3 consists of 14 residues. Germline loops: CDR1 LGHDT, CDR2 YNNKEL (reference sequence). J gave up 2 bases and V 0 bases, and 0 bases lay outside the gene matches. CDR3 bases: TGTGCCAGCAGCCAAGATAGCGGGACCTACGAGCAGTACTTC. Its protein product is CASSQDSGTYEQYF.

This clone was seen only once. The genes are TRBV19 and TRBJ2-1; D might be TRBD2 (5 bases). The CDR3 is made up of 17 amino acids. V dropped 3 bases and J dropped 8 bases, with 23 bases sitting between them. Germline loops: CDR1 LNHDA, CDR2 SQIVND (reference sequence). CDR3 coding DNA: TGTGCCAGTAGTATCATGATAGCCGAGGGAGTTTACGATGAGCAGTTCTTC. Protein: CASSIMIAEGVYDEQFF.

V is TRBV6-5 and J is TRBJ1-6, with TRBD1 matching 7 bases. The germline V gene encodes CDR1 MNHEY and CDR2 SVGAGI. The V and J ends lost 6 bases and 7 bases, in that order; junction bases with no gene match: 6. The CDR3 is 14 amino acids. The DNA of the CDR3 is TGTGCCAGCAGAGTCGACAGGGTGAATTCACCCCTCCACTTT. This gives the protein CASRVDRVNSPLHF.

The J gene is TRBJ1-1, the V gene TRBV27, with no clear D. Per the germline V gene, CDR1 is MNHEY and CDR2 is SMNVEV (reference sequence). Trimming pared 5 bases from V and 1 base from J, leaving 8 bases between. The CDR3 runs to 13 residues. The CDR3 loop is CASSLTANTEAFF. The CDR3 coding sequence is TGTGCCAGCAGTCTAACAGCGAACACTGAAGCTTTCTTT.

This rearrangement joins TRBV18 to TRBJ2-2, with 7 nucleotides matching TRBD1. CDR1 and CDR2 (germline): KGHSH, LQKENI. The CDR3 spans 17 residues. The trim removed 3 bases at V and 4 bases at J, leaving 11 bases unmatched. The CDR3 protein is CASSPPTGNRGTGELFF. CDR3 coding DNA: TGTGCCAGCTCACCTCCGACAGGGAACAGGGGCACCGGGGAGCTGTTTTTT.

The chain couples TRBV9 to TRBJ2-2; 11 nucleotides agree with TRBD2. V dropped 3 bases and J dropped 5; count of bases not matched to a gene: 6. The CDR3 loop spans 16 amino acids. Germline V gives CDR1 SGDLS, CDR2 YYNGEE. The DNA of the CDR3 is TGTGCCAGCAGCGCGGGACTAGCGGAGAGTACCGGGGAGCTGTTTTTT. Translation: CASSAGLAESTGELFF.

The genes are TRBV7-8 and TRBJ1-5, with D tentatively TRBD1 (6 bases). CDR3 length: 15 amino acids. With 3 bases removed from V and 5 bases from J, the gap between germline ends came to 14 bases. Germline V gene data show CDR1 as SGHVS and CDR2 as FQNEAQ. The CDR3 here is CASSLRGGDDQPQHF. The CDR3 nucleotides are TGTGCCAGCAGCTTGCGGGGGGGCGACGATCAGCCCCAGCATTTT.

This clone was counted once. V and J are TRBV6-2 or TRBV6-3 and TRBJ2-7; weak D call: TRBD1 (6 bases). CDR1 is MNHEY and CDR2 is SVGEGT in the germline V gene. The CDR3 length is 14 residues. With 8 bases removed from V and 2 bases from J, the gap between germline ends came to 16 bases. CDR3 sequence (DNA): TGTGCCAGCCGCCGTTTGGACAGAGCCTACGAGCAGTACTTC. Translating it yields CASRRLDRAYEQYF.

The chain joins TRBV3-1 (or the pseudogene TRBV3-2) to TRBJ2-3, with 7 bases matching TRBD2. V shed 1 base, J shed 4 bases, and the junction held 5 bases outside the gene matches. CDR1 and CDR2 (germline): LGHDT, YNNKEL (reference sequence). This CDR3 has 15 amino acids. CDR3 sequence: CASSQVSAGADTQYF. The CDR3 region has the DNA TGTGCCAGCAGCCAAGTAAGCGCGGGAGCAGATACGCAGTATTTT.

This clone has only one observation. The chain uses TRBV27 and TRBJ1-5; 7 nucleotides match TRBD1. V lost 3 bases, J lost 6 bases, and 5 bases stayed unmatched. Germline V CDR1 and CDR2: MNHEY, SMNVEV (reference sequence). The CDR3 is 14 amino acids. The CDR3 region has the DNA TGTGCCAGCAGTTTTACAGGGGTGGTTCAGCCCCAGCATTTT. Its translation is CASSFTGVVQPQHF.

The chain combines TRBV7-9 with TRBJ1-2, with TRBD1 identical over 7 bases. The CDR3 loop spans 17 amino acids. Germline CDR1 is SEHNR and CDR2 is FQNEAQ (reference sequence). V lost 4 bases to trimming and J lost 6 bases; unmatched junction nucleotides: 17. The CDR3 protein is CASSWETGRKVDDGYTF. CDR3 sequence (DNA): TGTGCCAGCAGCTGGGAGACAGGGAGGAAGGTAGATGATGGCTACACCTTC.

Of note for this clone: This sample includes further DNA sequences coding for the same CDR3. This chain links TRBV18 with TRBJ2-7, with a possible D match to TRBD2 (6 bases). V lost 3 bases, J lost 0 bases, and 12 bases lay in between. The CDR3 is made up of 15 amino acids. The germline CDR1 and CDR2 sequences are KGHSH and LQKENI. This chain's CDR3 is CASSPGSGSSYEQYF. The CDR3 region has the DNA TGTGCCAGCTCACCCGGGAGTGGGAGCTCCTACGAGCAGTACTTC.

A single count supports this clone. DNA for the CDR3: TGTGCCAGCAGCCCACACTACGAGCAGTACTTC. Its translation: CASSPHYEQYF. This chain connects TRBV11-2 to TRBJ2-7, with D unclear. Per germline, CDR1 SGHAT and CDR2 FQNNGV. With 5 bases removed from V and 3 bases from J, the gap between germline ends came to 5 bases. The CDR3 is made up of 11 amino acids.

The CDR3 is CASSGGAVTQYF. CDR3 bases: TGTGCCAGCAGCGGCGGGGCCGTGACCCAGTACTTC. The chain recombines TRBV11-2 with TRBJ2-5; a weak D match, TRBD2 (6 bases). CDR3 length: 12 residues. Between the trimmed V and J ends, which lost 5 bases and 7 bases, there was a span of 11 bases. The germline V gene encodes CDR1 SGHAT and CDR2 FQNNGV.